These T cell receptor beta chains were read from a single sample in a study of T-cell memory formation after mild COVID-19. TCRdb analysed the 5' RACE reads with MiXCR anew, one entry per CDR3 protein. The top ten clones hold 13% to 15% of a sample with about 140,000 distinct CDR3 sequences, about 14% of them seen once. Sequenced material: PBMCs or a T cell subset sorted from them (not recorded which). These receptors came from an adult woman who had mild COVID-19 (a few samples of this study predate the infection). Cell type and time point are not known. CDR3s include the opening cysteine and the closing phenylalanine or tryptophan. D genes are given only for firm matches. Clone size is not always given. Where it is, it says once, few, many or a class for expanded clones.

J,size,V,D,DNA,CDR3
TRBJ1-3,few,TRBV6-5,.,TGTGCCAGCAGGACAGGTGTCTCCTCTGGAAACACCATATATTTT,CASRTGVSSGNTIYF
TRBJ2-1,few,TRBV6-2/TRBV6-3,.,TGTGCCAGCAGTCGTAATACCGCAACACGGGCCAATGAGCAGTTCTTC,CASSRNTATRANEQFF
TRBJ1-1,few,TRBV29-1,TRBD1,TGCAGCGTTGATCTTACAGGGGCCACTGAAGCTTTCTTT,CSVDLTGATEAFF
TRBJ2-1,.,TRBV12-3/TRBV12-4,TRBD2,TGTGCCAGCAGTCCCCGGACTAGCGGAGGAAACTACAATGAGCAGTTCTTC,CASSPRTSGGNYNEQFF
TRBJ2-7,.,TRBV12-3/TRBV12-4,TRBD2,TGTGCCAGCAGCCGTAGCGGGGGGGCCGAGCAGTACTTC,CASSRSGGAEQYF
TRBJ2-7,many,TRBV27,.,TGTGCCAGCAGTTTGGGGCAGGTTTACGAGCAGTACTTC,CASSLGQVYEQYF
TRBJ1-1,.,TRBV19,.,TGTGCCAGTAGCCCTGCCGGGATTTTGAACACTGAAGCTTTCTTT,CASSPAGILNTEAFF
TRBJ2-1,many,TRBV5-1,TRBD1,TGCGCCAGCCAACGGGACAGGGGATCTAGCTCCTACAATGAGCAGTTCTTC,CASQRDRGSSSYNEQFF
TRBJ2-1,many,TRBV27,TRBD2,TGTGCCAGCAGTTTGGGAGGGTACGATGAGCAGTTCTTC,CASSLGGYDEQFF
TRBJ2-3,many,TRBV12-3/TRBV12-4,TRBD1,TGTGCCAGCAGTCCGACAGGGGCAGATACGCAGTATTTT,CASSPTGADTQYF
TRBJ2-3,few,TRBV20-1,.,TGCAGTGCTAGAGTAGAGGGGCCTTGGGAAACAGATACGCAGTATTTT,CSARVEGPWETDTQYF
TRBJ2-3,few,TRBV12-3/TRBV12-4,.,TGTGCCAGCAGTTTCCTTAGGCCAGATACGCAGTATTTT,CASSFLRPDTQYF
TRBJ2-1,few,TRBV6-5,.,TGTGCCAGCAGTTCGACTACCTCCTCCTACAATGAGCAGTTCTTC,CASSSTTSSYNEQFF
TRBJ2-7,few,TRBV15,.,TGTGCCACCAGCAGAGATAGGGTACAACTAAGGGTTGTCCGGGACGAGCAGTACTTC,CATSRDRVQLRVVRDEQYF
TRBJ1-1,few,TRBV9,.,TGTGCCAGCAGCGTAGCTTCAGAGGGCACTGAAGCTTTCTTT,CASSVASEGTEAFF
TRBJ2-2,few,TRBV6-2/TRBV6-3,.,TGTGCCAGCAGTTCGTTACACTCAATGAACACCGGGGAGCTGTTTTTT,CASSSLHSMNTGELFF
TRBJ1-1,few,TRBV24-1,TRBD1,TGTGCCACCAGTTCCGGGACAGAGAAAGGGTACACTGAAGCTTTCTTT,CATSSGTEKGYTEAFF
TRBJ1-1,.,TRBV29-1,.,TGCAGCGTTCGGTCCTCTTGGACTGAAGCTTTCTTT,CSVRSSWTEAFF
TRBJ2-1,.,TRBV12-3/TRBV12-4,.,TGTGCCAGCAGTTTTGGGGCGGAATACAATGAGCAGTTCTTC,CASSFGAEYNEQFF
TRBJ2-5,few,TRBV3-1,TRBD1,TGTGCCAGCAGCCTCTACAGGGGACAAGAGACCCAGTACTTC,CASSLYRGQETQYF
TRBJ2-1,few,TRBV7-6,.,TGTGCCAGCAGTTCCGGGAGCGAACAGGTACACGAGCAGTTCTTC,CASSSGSEQVHEQFF
TRBJ1-5,.,TRBV4-1,.,TGCGCCAGCAGCGCCCCGGGACAACAGAGGAACAATCAGCCCCAGCATTTT,CASSAPGQQRNNQPQHF